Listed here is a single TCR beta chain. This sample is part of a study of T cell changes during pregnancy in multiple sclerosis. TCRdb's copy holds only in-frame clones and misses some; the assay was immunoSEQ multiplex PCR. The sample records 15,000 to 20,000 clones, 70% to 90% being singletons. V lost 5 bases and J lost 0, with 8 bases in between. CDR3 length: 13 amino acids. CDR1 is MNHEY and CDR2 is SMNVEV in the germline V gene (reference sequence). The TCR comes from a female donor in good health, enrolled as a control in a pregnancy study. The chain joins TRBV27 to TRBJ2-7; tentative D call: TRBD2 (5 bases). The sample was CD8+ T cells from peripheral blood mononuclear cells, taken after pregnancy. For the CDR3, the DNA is TGTGCCAGCAGTCCGGGGATCTCCTACGAGCAGTACTTC. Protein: CASSPGISYEQYF.